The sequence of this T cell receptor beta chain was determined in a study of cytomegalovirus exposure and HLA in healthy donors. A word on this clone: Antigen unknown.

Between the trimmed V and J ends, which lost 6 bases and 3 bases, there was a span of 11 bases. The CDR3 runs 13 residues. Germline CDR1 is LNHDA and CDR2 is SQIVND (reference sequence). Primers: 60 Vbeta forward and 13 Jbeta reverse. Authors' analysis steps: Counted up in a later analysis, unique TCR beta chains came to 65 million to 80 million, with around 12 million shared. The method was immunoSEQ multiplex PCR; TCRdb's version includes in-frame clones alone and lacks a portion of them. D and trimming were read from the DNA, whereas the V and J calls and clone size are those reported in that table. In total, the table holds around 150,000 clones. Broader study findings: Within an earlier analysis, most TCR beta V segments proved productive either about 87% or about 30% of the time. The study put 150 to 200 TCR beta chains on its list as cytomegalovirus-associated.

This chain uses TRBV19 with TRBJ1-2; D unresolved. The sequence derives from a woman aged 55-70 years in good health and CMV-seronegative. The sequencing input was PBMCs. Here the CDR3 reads CASSTDIYYGYTF. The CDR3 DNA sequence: TGTGCCAGTAGCACCGACATCTACTATGGCTACACCTTC.